This entry features one T cell receptor beta chain sequence. The sample originates from a study of blood T cell repertoires in COVID-19. About the study: The United States, Italy and Spain were the sources of the acute and convalescent COVID-19 samples. T cells, B-cell-depleted T cells, or PBMCs provided the cDNA or gDNA that served as material.

The V and J ends lost 6 bases and 15 bases respectively, with 21 bases between them. Germline V gives CDR1 LNHDA, CDR2 SQIVND (reference sequence). The CDR3 extends over 13 amino acids. In the study's own analysis: Researchers report that nucleated cell counts were estimated from reference gene primer amplification. Measured with immunoSEQ multiplex PCR; TCRdb has only the in-frame clones, and not every one. For V, J and clone size, that table is used; D and trimming come from the DNA. Among some 40,000 clones listed, 70% to 90% were seen once. The sequenced sample consisted of peripheral blood. This TCR was sampled from a man between 70 and 80 years old with acute or convalescent COVID-19. This sequence joins TRBV19 and TRBJ2-1, with a tentative D call TRBD1 (6 bases). CDR3 DNA: TGTGCCAGTAGACCACAGGGACCCGGGTTGGGGTTCTTC. Translated: CASRPQGPGLGFF.